This TCR beta chain came from a study of Ad26.COV2.S vaccination and SARS-CoV-2 variants. Produced via immunoSEQ multiplex PCR; TCRdb's table is partial and in-frame only. The sample carries 350,000 to 400,000 clones, about nine tenths recorded once. Noted treatment: about 20 received Ad26.COV2.S at low or high dose, single or two shots; a few received placebo; per-sample allocation not given. Collection of samples fell on day 63 after the first vaccine or placebo injection. The V end was cut by 1 base, the J end by 0 bases, with 4 bases between. The CDR3 consists of 13 residues. This clonotype originated in a person between 18 and 60 years old who received the Ad26.COV2.S COVID-19 vaccine or a placebo. The rearrangement uses TRBV12-3 or TRBV12-4 and TRBJ2-7; no definite D call. The sequencing used peripheral blood, collected in a trial of Ad26.COV2.S vaccine versus placebo. The CDR3 spells CASSLVVSYEQYF. In DNA form, the CDR3 reads TGTGCCAGCAGTTTAGTGGTCTCCTACGAGCAGTACTTC.